This entry lists 27 T cell receptor beta chains sequenced from one sample in a study of T cell responses to AZD1222 COVID-19 vaccine. Profiled with immunoSEQ multiplex PCR; TCRdb holds only in-frame clones, not every one. Of around 150,000 clones listed, around nine tenths were seen once; the top ten hold 3.2%. The material was peripheral blood, obtained 28 days after the second AZD1222 dose. The origin of the receptors is an adult who received the AZD1222 COVID-19 vaccine.

This chain links TRBV3-1 (or the pseudogene TRBV3-2) with TRBJ1-6; TRBD1 might be the D (5 bases). CDR3 length: 15 residues. Germline V lookup: CDR1 LGHDT, CDR2 YNNKEL (reference sequence). The V and J ends lost 1 base and 9 bases respectively, with 13 bases between them. The DNA of the CDR3 is TGTGCCAGCAGCCAAGGGACGGGGGACGGTTCACCCCTCCACTTT. Protein: CASSQGTGDGSPLHF.

V and J are TRBV29-1 and TRBJ1-1, with D possibly being TRBD1 (5 bases). This CDR3 comprises 12 residues. Germline-derived CDR1 and CDR2 are SQVTM and ANQGSEA. V lost 2 bases to trimming and J lost 3 bases, with 7 bases between them. This chain's CDR3 is CSVETGYTEAFF. In DNA form, the CDR3 reads TGCAGCGTTGAAACAGGTTACACTGAAGCTTTCTTT.

This chain connects TRBV2 to TRBJ2-7; D not certain. Looked up from germline, CDR1 is SNHLY and CDR2 is FYNNEI. The CDR3 contains 13 residues. V was pared by 8 bases and J by 0 bases, with 11 bases between. CDR3 sequence reads: CASVLFSSYEQYF. In DNA form, the CDR3 reads TGTGCCAGCGTACTATTTAGCTCCTACGAGCAGTACTTC.

With respect to this clone: Other DNA sequences in this sample translate to the same CDR3. The chain joins TRBV11-2 to TRBJ2-2; 8 positions agree with TRBD2. This CDR3 is built from 15 residues. J was trimmed by 4 bases and V by 2 bases; bases with no gene match: 3. The germline gives CDR1 SGHAT, CDR2 FQNNGV. CDR3 amino acids: CASSLLAGGTGELFF. Written as DNA, the CDR3 is TGTGCCAGCAGCTTACTAGCGGGCGGCACCGGGGAGCTGTTTTTT.

The CDR3 loop is CSARAGGFYEQYF. In DNA form, the CDR3 reads TGCAGCGCACGGGCAGGGGGCTTCTACGAGCAGTACTTC. The rearrangement uses TRBV29-1 and TRBJ2-7, with TRBD1 identical over 8 bases. This CDR3 spans 13 amino acids. Germline V gene lookup returns CDR1 SQVTM and CDR2 ANQGSEA. V shed 7 bases and J 3 bases; nucleotides not matched to a gene: 8.

This clone was observed once. The V gene is TRBV18, the J gene TRBJ1-5; the D gene is possibly TRBD1 (5 bases). The V gene's germline CDR1 is KGHSH and CDR2 LQKENI. Deletions cut 2 bases from V and 2 bases from J, with 13 bases between. This CDR3 region has 16 residues. CDR3 region: CASSPLGAVGNQPQHF. In DNA form, the CDR3 reads TGTGCCAGCTCACCATTAGGGGCCGTGGGCAATCAGCCCCAGCATTTT.

The CDR3 sequence is CASSYSALAGGGEQFF. The CDR3 region has the DNA TGTGCCAGCAGTTACTCGGCACTAGCGGGGGGAGGGGAGCAGTTCTTC. The chain is built from TRBV6-5 and TRBJ2-1; TRBD2 agrees at 12 bases. Germline V lookup: CDR1 MNHEY, CDR2 SVGAGI. V lost 0 bases to trimming and J lost 10 bases; unmatched junction nucleotides: 7. The CDR3 has 16 residues.

As DNA, the CDR3 is TGTGCCAGTAGTCGCCCGACAGACGGAGGACATACCTACACCTTC. Its translation is CASSRPTDGGHTYTF. The chain links TRBV19 to TRBJ1-2; weak D call: TRBD1 (5 bases). This CDR3 is 15 amino acids long. Trimming left V 5 bases short and J 10 bases short, with 23 bases between. CDR1 and CDR2 from the germline V gene are LNHDA and SQIVND (reference sequence).

The genes are TRBV19 and TRBJ1-1; tentative D call: TRBD1 (5 bases). Germline V gene data show CDR1 as LNHDA and CDR2 as SQIVND (reference sequence). The CDR3 spans 15 residues. Trimming pared 5 bases from V and 9 bases from J, leaving 22 bases between. The CDR3 loop is CASSGQGRVRPQAFF. In DNA form, the CDR3 reads TGTGCCAGTAGTGGCCAGGGAAGGGTAAGACCTCAAGCTTTCTTT.

The CDR3, as DNA: TGTGCCAGCAGATCGGCGGCTAACTATGGCTACACCTTC. Protein product: CASRSAANYGYTF. The chain is built from TRBV7-2 and TRBJ1-2; no clear D gene. The germline CDR1 and CDR2 sequences are SGHTA and FQGNSA. V lost 6 bases and J 0 bases, leaving 8 bases between the germline ends. The CDR3 sequence is 13 residues long.

This CDR3 is CATTLQAAQYF. In DNA, the CDR3 is TGTGCCACTACCTTACAGGCAGCGCAGTATTTT. The rearrangement uses TRBV27 and TRBJ2-3, with D maybe TRBD1 (5 bases). The CDR3 sequence is 11 residues long. Trimming removed 10 bases at V and 10 bases at J, with 15 bases between. In germline, CDR1 is MNHEY, CDR2 SMNVEV (reference sequence).

This chain connects TRBV28 to TRBJ1-2, with 8 bases matching TRBD1. Germline lookup yields CDR1 MDHEN and CDR2 SYDVKM. V was pared by 6 bases and J by 3 bases, with 3 bases of the junction left unmatched. The CDR3 extends over 13 amino acids. The chain's CDR3 is CASRPTGDYGYTF. The CDR3 coding sequence is TGTGCCAGCAGGCCGACAGGGGACTATGGCTACACCTTC.

The chain is built from TRBV15 and TRBJ1-1, with D possibly matching TRBD1 (5 bases). Germline V gene lookup returns CDR1 LNHNV and CDR2 YYDKDF (reference sequence). The CDR3 runs 15 residues. The ends were cut back, 3 bases at V and 5 bases at J, with 16 bases in the middle. CDR3 DNA sequence: TGTGCCACCAGCAGGGGGCGGGGGGTAGGAACTGAAGCTTTCTTT. Translated, it gives CATSRGRGVGTEAFF.

This clone was detected only a few times. This chain links TRBV6-1 with TRBJ1-6; D remains unclear. The CDR3 runs 14 residues. Germline CDR1 and CDR2: MNHNS and SASEGT. Trimming removed 1 base from V and 13 bases from J, with 14 bases in between. CDR3 DNA sequence: TGTGCCAGCAGTGAAGACTCAGAGATGAGGCCCCTCCACTTT. Protein sequence: CASSEDSEMRPLHF.

This clone was seen a few times. The genes are TRBV2 and TRBJ2-7, with 8 bases lining up with TRBD2. This CDR3 is 14 amino acids long. Losses at the gene ends were 7 bases for V and 1 base for J; bases not matched to a gene: 6. In germline, CDR1 is SNHLY, CDR2 FYNNEI. The CDR3 nucleotides are TGTGCCAGCAAGGGACTAGTAAATTCCTACGAGCAGTACTTC. As protein: CASKGLVNSYEQYF. Based on the CDR3 plus reference TRBV2 and TRBJ2-7, the full variable domain is EPEVTQTPSHQVTQMGQEVILRCVPISNHLYFYWYRQILGQKVEFLVSFYNNEISEKSEIFDDQFSVERPDGSNFTLKIRSTKLEDSAMYFCASKGLVNSYEQYFGPGTRLTVT.

This clone was counted a single time. This chain connects TRBV28 to TRBJ1-1, with D perhaps matching TRBD1 (5 bases). The CDR3 totals 12 residues. Germline V gene lookup returns CDR1 MDHEN and CDR2 SYDVKM. The V end was cut by 6 bases, the J end by 4 bases, with 9 bases between. CDR3 sequence: CASRRQSTEAFF. DNA of the CDR3: TGTGCCAGCAGGCGACAGAGCACTGAAGCTTTCTTT. The full variable domain, in which reference TRBV28 and TRBJ1-1 provide the parts outside the CDR3, is DVKVTQSSRYLVKRTGEKVFLECVQDMDHENMFWYRQDPGLGLRLIYFSYDVKMKEKGDIPEGYSVSREKKERFSLILESASTNQTSMYLCASRRQSTEAFFGQGTRLTVV.

The J gene is TRBJ2-2, the V gene TRBV5-6; D is undetermined. The CDR3 has 16 residues. Deletions cut 0 bases from V and 0 bases from J, with 9 bases between. Germline CDR1 and CDR2: SGHDT and YYEEEE. DNA for the CDR3: TGTGCCAGCAGCTTGGGGCCTACAACGAACACCGGGGAGCTGTTTTTT. It yields the protein CASSLGPTTNTGELFF.

The chain employs TRBV27 and TRBJ1-5; D uncertain. The CDR3 totals 17 residues. CDR1 and CDR2 (germline): MNHEY, SMNVEV (reference sequence). V was pared by 0 bases and J by 4 bases, with 16 bases between. The CDR3 spells CASSLSSSGSRNQPQHF. The CDR3 nucleotides are TGTGCCAGCAGTTTATCAAGTTCCGGCAGCCGGAATCAGCCCCAGCATTTT.

The chain joins TRBV7-9 to TRBJ2-7, with 12 bases that match TRBD2. The CDR3 loop spans 15 amino acids. The germline CDR1 and CDR2 sequences are SEHNR and FQNEAQ (reference sequence). V shed 5 bases and J 2 bases; nucleotides not matched to a gene: 4. CDR3 sequence reads: CASSPPSGRAYEQYF. CDR3 nucleotides: TGTGCCAGCAGCCCCCCTAGCGGGAGGGCCTACGAGCAGTACTTC.

The table lists this clone with a count of one. The chain couples TRBV6-5 to TRBJ1-4; 8 nucleotides align to TRBD1. The V gene's germline CDR1 is MNHEY and CDR2 SVGAGI. The CDR3 extends over 14 amino acids. The V and J ends lost 5 bases and 8 bases, in that order; junction bases with no gene match: 7. CDR3 residues: CASSTRDRREKLFF. The CDR3 nucleotides are TGTGCCAGCAGTACCCGGGACAGGAGGGAAAAACTGTTTTTT.

CDR3 region: CASSVEGSNQPQHF. CDR3 coding DNA: TGTGCCAGCAGCGTAGAGGGAAGCAATCAGCCCCAGCATTTT. The chain couples TRBV9 to TRBJ1-5, with D unresolved. The CDR3 extends over 14 amino acids. CDR1 and CDR2 from the germline V gene are SGDLS and YYNGEE. V lost 0 bases and J lost 1, with 5 bases in between.

A single count supports this clone. The V gene is TRBV5-6, the J gene TRBJ2-7, with D uncertain. Trimming took off 1 base at V and 0 bases at J, with 8 bases between the two ends. Germline loops: CDR1 SGHDT, CDR2 YYEEEE. The CDR3 length is 14 residues. Written as DNA, the CDR3 is TGTGCCAGCAGCTTGAATCCTACCTCCTACGAGCAGTACTTC. This encodes CASSLNPTSYEQYF.

The chain recombines TRBV10-2 with TRBJ2-7, with 8 bases identical to TRBD2. Germline CDR1 and CDR2: WSHSY and SAAADI. The length of the CDR3 is 16 residues. J was trimmed by 1 base and V by 6 bases; bases with no gene match: 11. CDR3: CASRPRLAGSSYEQYF. The CDR3, as DNA: TGCGCCAGCAGGCCCCGGCTAGCGGGTAGTTCCTACGAGCAGTACTTC.

The CDR3 sequence: CASSLSLGGWEQYF. The DNA of the CDR3 is TGTGCCAGCAGTTTATCGTTGGGGGGCTGGGAGCAGTACTTC. This chain connects TRBV27 to TRBJ2-7; D possibly uses TRBD1 or TRBD2 (6 bases each). This CDR3 contains 14 residues. V lost 0 bases, J lost 7 bases, and 13 bases lay in between. CDR1 and CDR2 from the germline V gene are MNHEY and SMNVEV (reference sequence).

The chain joins TRBV6-6 to TRBJ1-1; D is perhaps TRBD1 (6 bases). Germline V gene sequence: CDR1 MNHNY, CDR2 SVGAGI (reference sequence). Trimming left V 10 bases short and J 2 bases short, with 14 bases between. CDR3 length: 13 residues. The DNA of the CDR3 is TGTGCCACCAATAGGGGGTCCAACACTGAAGCTTTCTTT. Protein product: CATNRGSNTEAFF.

J is TRBJ2-3 and V is TRBV14; D call uncertain. The V end lost 0 bases, the J end lost 0 bases, and 7 bases lay between the germline ends. Germline V gene data show CDR1 as SGHDN and CDR2 as FVKESK. The CDR3 contains 15 residues. CDR3 DNA: TGTGCCAGCAGCCAAGATGTGGGGAGCACAGATACGCAGTATTTT. Amino acid sequence: CASSQDVGSTDTQYF.

The chain carries TRBV5-1 and TRBJ2-5, with D uncertain. Germline CDR1 reads SGHRS; CDR2 reads YFSETQ. The CDR3 loop spans 15 amino acids. The germline V and J ends were trimmed by 0 bases and 1 base, with 10 bases remaining between them. CDR3 DNA sequence: TGCGCCAGCAGCTTGGTCATGGGCTCCCAAGAGACCCAGTACTTC. This encodes CASSLVMGSQETQYF.